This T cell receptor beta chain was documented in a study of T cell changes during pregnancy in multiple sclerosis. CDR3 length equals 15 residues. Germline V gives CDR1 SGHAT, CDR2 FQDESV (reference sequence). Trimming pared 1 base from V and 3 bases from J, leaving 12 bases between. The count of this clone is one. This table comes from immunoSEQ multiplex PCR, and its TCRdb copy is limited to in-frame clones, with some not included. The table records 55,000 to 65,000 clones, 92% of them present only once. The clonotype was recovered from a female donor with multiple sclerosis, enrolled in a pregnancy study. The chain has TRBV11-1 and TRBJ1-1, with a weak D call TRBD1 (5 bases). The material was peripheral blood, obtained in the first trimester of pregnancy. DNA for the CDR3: TGTGCCAGCAGCTTAGGAAAGGGAGGGGACACTGAAGCTTTCTTT. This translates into CASSLGKGGDTEAFF.